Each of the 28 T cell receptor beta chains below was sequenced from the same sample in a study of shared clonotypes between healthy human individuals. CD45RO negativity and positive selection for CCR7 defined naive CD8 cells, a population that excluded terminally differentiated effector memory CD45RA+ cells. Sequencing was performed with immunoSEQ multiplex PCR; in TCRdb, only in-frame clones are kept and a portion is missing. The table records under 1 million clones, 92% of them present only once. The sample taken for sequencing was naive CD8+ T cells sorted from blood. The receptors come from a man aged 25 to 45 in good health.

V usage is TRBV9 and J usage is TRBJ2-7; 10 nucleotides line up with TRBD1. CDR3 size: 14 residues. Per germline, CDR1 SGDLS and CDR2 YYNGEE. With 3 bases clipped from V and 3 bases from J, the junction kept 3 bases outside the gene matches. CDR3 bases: TGTGCCAGCAGCGCTGGACAGGGGGACTACGAGCAGTACTTC. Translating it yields CASSAGQGDYEQYF.

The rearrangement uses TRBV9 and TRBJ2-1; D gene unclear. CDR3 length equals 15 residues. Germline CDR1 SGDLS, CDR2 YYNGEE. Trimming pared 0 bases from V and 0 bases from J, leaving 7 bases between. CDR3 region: CASSVERSSYNEQFF. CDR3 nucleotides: TGTGCCAGCAGCGTAGAGCGAAGCTCCTACAATGAGCAGTTCTTC.

In DNA form, the CDR3 reads TGCAGCGTTGGGGTACCGGGACTAGCGGGGGAGAGCTCCTACAATGAGCAGTTCTTC. This encodes CSVGVPGLAGESSYNEQFF. The V gene is TRBV29-1, the J gene TRBJ2-1, with 14 bases fitting TRBD2. CDR1 and CDR2 from the germline V gene are SQVTM and ANQGSEA. Trimming removed 4 bases from V and 0 bases from J; junction bases left unmatched: 11. This CDR3 has 19 residues.

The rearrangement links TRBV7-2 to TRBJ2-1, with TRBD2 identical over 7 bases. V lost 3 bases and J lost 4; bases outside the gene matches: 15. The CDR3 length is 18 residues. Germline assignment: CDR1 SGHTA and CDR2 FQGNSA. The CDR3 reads CASSLVPGWASGYNEQFF. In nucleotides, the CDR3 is TGTGCCAGCAGCTTGGTACCAGGATGGGCTAGCGGATACAATGAGCAGTTCTTC.

CDR3 DNA sequence: TGTGCCAGCAGTGATTTCAACAGGGACTACGAGCAGTACTTC. This encodes CASSDFNRDYEQYF. V gene TRBV2 combines with J gene TRBJ2-7; a weak D match, TRBD1 (6 bases). V lost 3 bases, J lost 3 bases, and 12 bases lay in between. The V gene's germline CDR1 is SNHLY and CDR2 FYNNEI. This CDR3 has 14 amino acids.

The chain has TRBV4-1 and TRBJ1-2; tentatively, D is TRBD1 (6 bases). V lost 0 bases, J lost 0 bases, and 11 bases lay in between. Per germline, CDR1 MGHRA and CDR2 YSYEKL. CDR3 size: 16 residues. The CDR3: CASSQDGGSPNYGYTF. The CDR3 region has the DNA TGCGCCAGCAGCCAAGATGGGGGCAGTCCTAACTATGGCTACACCTTC.

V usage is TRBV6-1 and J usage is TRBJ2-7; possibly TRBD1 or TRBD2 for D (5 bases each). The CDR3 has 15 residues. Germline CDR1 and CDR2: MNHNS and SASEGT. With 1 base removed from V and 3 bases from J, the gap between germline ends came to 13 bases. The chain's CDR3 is CASSEVRDRNYEQYF. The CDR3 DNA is TGTGCCAGCAGTGAAGTCCGGGACCGAAACTACGAGCAGTACTTC.

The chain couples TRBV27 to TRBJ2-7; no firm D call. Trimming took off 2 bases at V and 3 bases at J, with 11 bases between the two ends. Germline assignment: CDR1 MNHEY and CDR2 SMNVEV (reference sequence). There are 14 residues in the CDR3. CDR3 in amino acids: CASSLEGRVYEQYF. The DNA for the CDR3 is TGTGCCAGCAGTTTAGAAGGACGGGTCTACGAGCAGTACTTC.

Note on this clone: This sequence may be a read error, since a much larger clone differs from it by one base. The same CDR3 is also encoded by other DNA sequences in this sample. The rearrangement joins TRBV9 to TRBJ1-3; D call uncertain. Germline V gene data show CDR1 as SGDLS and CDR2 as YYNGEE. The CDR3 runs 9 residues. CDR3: CASPVPAHF. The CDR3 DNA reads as TGTGCCAGCCCTGTCCCGGCCCATTTT. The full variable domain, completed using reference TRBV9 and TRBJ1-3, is DSGVTQTPKHLITATGQRVTLRCSPRSGDLSVYWYQQSLDQGLQFLIQYYNGEERAKGNILERFSAQQFPDLHSELNLSSLELGDSALYFCASPVPAHFGEGSWLTVV.

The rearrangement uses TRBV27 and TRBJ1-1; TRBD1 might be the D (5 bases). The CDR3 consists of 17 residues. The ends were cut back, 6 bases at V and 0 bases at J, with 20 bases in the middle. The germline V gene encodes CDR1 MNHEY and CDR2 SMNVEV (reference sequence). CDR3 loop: CASSPMGEVGMNTEAFF. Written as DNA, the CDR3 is TGTGCCAGCAGCCCCATGGGGGAGGTTGGGATGAACACTGAAGCTTTCTTT.

The CDR3 nucleotides are TGTGCCAGCAGCTTAGAACCAGGTCAAACTCGCTATGGCTACACCTTC. It is translated as CASSLEPGQTRYGYTF. The V call is TRBV7-2, the J call TRBJ1-2; D not resolved. This CDR3 contains 16 residues. Germline loops: CDR1 SGHTA, CDR2 FQGNSA. Deletions cut 1 base from V and 4 bases from J, with 16 bases between.

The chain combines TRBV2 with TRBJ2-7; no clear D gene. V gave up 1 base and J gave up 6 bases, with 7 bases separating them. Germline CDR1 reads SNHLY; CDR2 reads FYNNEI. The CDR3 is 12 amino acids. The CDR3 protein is CASSEGRTEQYF. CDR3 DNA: TGTGCCAGCAGTGAAGGACGAACCGAGCAGTACTTC.

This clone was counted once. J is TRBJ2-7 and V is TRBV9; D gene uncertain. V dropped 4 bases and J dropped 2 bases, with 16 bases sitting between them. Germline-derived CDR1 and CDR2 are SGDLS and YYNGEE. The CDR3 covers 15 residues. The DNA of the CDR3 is TGTGCCAGCAGCCCTCGGTACGGAGCTACCTACGAGCAGTACTTC. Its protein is CASSPRYGATYEQYF.

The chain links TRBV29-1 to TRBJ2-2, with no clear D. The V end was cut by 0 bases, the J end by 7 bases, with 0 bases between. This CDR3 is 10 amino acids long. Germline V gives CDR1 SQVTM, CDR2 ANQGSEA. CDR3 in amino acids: CSVEDGELFF. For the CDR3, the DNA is TGCAGCGTTGAAGACGGGGAGCTGTTTTTT.

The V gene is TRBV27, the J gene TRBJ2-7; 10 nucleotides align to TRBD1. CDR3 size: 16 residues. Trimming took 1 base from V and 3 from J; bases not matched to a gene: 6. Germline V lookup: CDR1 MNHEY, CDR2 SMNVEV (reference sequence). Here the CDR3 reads CASSLYGTGAGYEQYF. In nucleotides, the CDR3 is TGTGCCAGCAGTTTATATGGGACAGGGGCCGGCTACGAGCAGTACTTC.

CDR3 nucleotide sequence: TGTGCCAGCAGCTTAAAGGACCCCCGGTTCTCCTACGAGCAGTACTTC. Amino acid sequence: CASSLKDPRFSYEQYF. The chain recombines TRBV7-9 with TRBJ2-7; D is undetermined. Deletions cut 2 bases from V and 0 bases from J, with 14 bases between. Germline CDR1 and CDR2: SEHNR and FQNEAQ (reference sequence). This CDR3 comprises 16 residues.

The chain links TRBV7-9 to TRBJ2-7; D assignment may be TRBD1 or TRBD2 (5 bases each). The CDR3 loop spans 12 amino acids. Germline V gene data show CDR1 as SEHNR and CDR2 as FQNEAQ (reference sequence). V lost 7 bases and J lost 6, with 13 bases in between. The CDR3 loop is CASTSGTFEQYF. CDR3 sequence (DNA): TGTGCCAGCACCTCCGGGACGTTCGAGCAGTACTTC.

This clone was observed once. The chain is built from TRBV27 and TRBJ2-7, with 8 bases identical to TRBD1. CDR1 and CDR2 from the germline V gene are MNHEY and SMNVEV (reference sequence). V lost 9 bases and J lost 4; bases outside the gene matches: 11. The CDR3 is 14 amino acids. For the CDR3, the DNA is TGTGCCAGTCGAACAGGGGGTTGGATTTACGAGCAGTACTTC. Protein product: CASRTGGWIYEQYF.

CDR3 nucleotides: TGTGCCAGCAGTTCCCGTTGGACGGGAGGGCTTGAGCAGTTCTTC. Translation gives CASSSRWTGGLEQFF. The chain recombines TRBV28 with TRBJ2-1; 8 bases line up with TRBD2. This CDR3 contains 15 residues. The ends lost 4 bases at V and 9 bases at J; junction bases unmatched: 11. Looked up from germline, CDR1 is MDHEN and CDR2 is SYDVKM.

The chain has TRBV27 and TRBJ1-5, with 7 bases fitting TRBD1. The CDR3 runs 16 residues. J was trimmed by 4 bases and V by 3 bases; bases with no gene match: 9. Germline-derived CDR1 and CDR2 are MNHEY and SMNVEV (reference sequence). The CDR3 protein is CASSFYRGGLNQPQHF. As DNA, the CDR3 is TGTGCCAGCAGTTTTTACAGGGGTGGCTTAAATCAGCCCCAGCATTTT.

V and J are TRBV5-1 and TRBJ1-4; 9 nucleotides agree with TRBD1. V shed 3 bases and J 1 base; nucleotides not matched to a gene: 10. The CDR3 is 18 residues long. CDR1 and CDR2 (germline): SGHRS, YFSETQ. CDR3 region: CASSSGQGLGGTNEKLFF. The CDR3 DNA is TGCGCCAGCAGCTCCGGACAGGGGCTGGGTGGAACTAATGAAAAACTGTTTTTT.

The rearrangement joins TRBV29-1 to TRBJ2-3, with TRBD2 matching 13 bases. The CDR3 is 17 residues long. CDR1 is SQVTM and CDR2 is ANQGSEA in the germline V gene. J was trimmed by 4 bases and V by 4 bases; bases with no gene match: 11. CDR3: CSVGQAPGLAGPDTQYF. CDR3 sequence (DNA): TGCAGCGTTGGGCAAGCTCCGGGACTAGCGGGACCAGATACGCAGTATTTT.

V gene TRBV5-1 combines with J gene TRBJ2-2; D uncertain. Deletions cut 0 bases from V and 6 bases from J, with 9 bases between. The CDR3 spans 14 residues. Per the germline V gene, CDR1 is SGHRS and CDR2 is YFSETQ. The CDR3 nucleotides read TGCGCCAGCAGCTTGGACTATTTCCCCGGGGAGCTGTTTTTT. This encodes CASSLDYFPGELFF. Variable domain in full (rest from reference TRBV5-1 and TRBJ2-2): KAGVTQTPRYLIKTRGQQVTLSCSPISGHRSVSWYQQTPGQGLQFLFEYFSETQRNKGNFPGRFSGRQFSNSRSEMNVSTLELGDSALYLCASSLDYFPGELFFGEGSRLTVL.

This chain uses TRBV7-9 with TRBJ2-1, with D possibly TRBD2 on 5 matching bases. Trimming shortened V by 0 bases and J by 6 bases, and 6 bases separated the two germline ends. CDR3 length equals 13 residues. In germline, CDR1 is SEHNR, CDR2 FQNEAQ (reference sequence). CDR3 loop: CASSLADFNEQFF. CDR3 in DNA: TGTGCCAGCAGCTTAGCGGACTTCAATGAGCAGTTCTTC.

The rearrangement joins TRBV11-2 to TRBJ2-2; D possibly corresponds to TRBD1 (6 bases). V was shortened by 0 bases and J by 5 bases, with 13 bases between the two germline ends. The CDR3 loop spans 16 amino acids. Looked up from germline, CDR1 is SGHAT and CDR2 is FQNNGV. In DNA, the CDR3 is TGTGCCAGCAGCTTAGATTGGGGGCGCAGAACCGGGGAGCTGTTTTTT. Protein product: CASSLDWGRRTGELFF. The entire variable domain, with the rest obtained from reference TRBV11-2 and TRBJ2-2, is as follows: EAGVAQSPRYKIIEKRQSVAFWCNPISGHATLYWYQQILGQGPKLLIQFQNNGVVDDSQLPKDRFSAERLKGVDSTLKIQPAKLEDSAVYLCASSLDWGRRTGELFFGEGSRLTVL.

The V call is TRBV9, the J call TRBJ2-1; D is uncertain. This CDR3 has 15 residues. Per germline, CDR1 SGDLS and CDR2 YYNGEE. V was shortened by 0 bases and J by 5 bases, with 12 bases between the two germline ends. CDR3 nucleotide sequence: TGTGCCAGCAGCGTAGCTGGGCTATTCAACAATGAGCAGTTCTTC. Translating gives CASSVAGLFNNEQFF.

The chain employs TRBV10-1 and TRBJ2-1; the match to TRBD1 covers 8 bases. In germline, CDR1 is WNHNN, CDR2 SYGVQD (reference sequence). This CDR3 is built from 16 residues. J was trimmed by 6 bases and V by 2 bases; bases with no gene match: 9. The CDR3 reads CASSETGTGDFNEQFF. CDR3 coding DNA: TGCGCCAGCAGTGAGACCGGGACAGGCGATTTCAATGAGCAGTTCTTC.

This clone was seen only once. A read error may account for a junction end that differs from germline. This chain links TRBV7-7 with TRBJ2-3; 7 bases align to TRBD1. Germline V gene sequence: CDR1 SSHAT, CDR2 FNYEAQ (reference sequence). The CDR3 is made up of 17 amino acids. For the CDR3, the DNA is TGTGCTAGCAGCTTAGGGCCTGGACAGGCCAGCACAGATACGCAGTATTTT. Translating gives CASSLGPGQASTDTQYF.